The 3 T cell receptor beta chains listed next were all sequenced from one sample in a study of blood T cells in healthy people across ages. The second PCR ran roughly 7 to 12 cycles with a sample-barcoded 5' primer and J-beta primers. TCRdb re-analysed the 5' RACE reads in MiXCR, keeping a single row per CDR3 protein. Among 900,000 to 950,000 distinct CDR3 sequences, 25% to 30% were seen once, and the ten largest hold more than 8.5%. In addition, the sample was reused for a study of T cells of mothers and their children.

Sequencing used blood. The source of these receptors is a woman in her thirties or forties in good health.

This clonotype has more than one count but fewer than ten. The chain couples TRBV12-3 or TRBV12-4 to TRBJ1-2; D perhaps matches TRBD1 (6 bases). V lost 5 bases and J lost 7, with 14 bases in between. This CDR3 is built from 13 residues. The CDR3 DNA reads TGTGCCAGCAGTCGGACCACAGGGTCTGGCTACACCTTC. This sequence encodes CASSRTTGSGYTF.

The chain employs TRBV29-1 and TRBJ1-2, with D possibly being TRBD1 (6 bases). The V gene's germline CDR1 is SQVTM and CDR2 ANQGSEA. Trimming cost V 2 bases and J 1 base, with 11 bases left between them. The length of the CDR3 is 14 residues. The CDR3 nucleotides are TGCAGCGTTGAACGGGACAAAATTAACTATGGCTACACCTTC. Protein: CSVERDKINYGYTF.

This clonotype was observed a single time. This chain links TRBV20-1 with TRBJ2-3; TRBD2 matches at 7 bases. V gave up 5 bases and J gave up 2 bases; unmatched junction bases: 4. Germline values: CDR1 DFQATT, CDR2 SNEGSKA (reference sequence). The CDR3 spans 13 residues. The CDR3 loop reads CSARTRNTDTQYF. CDR3 DNA: TGCAGTGCTCGGACTAGAAACACAGATACGCAGTATTTT.